The 3 T cell receptor beta chains in this list originate from one sample, sequenced in a study of CD8 T cells in Susac syndrome. RNA was extracted with the RNeasy kit, and a quantity of 0.5 to 1 ug was reverse transcribed using random hexamers. From the immunoSEQ multiplex PCR reads, TCRdb called clonotypes with MiXCR, one entry per CDR3 protein. The repertoire consists of about 180,000 distinct CDR3 sequences, with about 94% occurring once and the leading ten covering about 0.093%. The specimen was CD4+ T cells from PBMCs. The receptors here all came from a human donor with multiple sclerosis.

The J gene is TRBJ2-7, the V gene TRBV5-1, with D possibly called TRBD1 or TRBD2 (5 bases each). Germline CDR1 SGHRS, CDR2 YFSETQ. The CDR3 sequence is 17 residues long. Trimming took 4 bases from V and 3 from J, leaving 23 bases between them. CDR3 coding DNA: TGCGCCAGCAGCACCACACCCCCCGGGACGGCAAACTACGAGCAGTACTTC. Protein: CASSTTPPGTANYEQYF. Filled out from reference TRBV5-1 and TRBJ2-7, the complete variable domain reads KAGVTQTPRYLIKTRGQQVTLSCSPISGHRSVSWYQQTPGQGLQFLFEYFSETQRNKGNFPGRFSGRQFSNSRSEMNVSTLELGDSALYLCASSTTPPGTANYEQYFGPGTRLTVT.

The rearrangement joins TRBV5-4 to TRBJ2-3, with TRBD2 identical over 8 bases. The CDR3 covers 15 residues. J was trimmed by 5 bases and V by 1 base; bases with no gene match: 6. The V gene's germline CDR1 is SGHNT and CDR2 YYREEE (reference sequence). The CDR3 coding sequence is TGTGCCAGCAGCTTGTTTGCGGGGGGCGGAGATACGCAGTATTTT. This encodes CASSLFAGGGDTQYF.

The CDR3 DNA is TGTGCCAGCAGCCTTAGACAGGGGAATTCACCCCTCCACTTT. It translates to CASSLRQGNSPLHF. This chain connects TRBV3-1 to TRBJ1-6; TRBD1 matches 8 bases. Germline trimming cut 4 bases from V and 7 bases from J; bases unmatched to any gene: 3. The length of the CDR3 is 14 residues. Germline CDR1 and CDR2: LGHDT and YNNKEL (reference sequence).